This T cell receptor beta chain was recovered during a study of blood T cell repertoires in COVID-19 (dated by TCRdb to between 2020 and 2021). About the full investigation: The collaborator samples originated in the United States, Italy and Spain and spanned the acute and convalescent phases of COVID-19. The dataset comprised deeply sampled blood TCRbeta repertoires from subjects exposed to, actively infected with, or recovered from COVID-19. Nearly every sample came with metadata listing a de-identified subject ID, COVID-19 status, age in years and sex. The prospective study material was composed of cDNA or gDNA derived from T cells, B-cell-depleted T cells, or PBMCs. The samples were drawn from two sources: the first 160 participants of the ongoing ImmuneRACE study, and fewer than 1,500 subjects contributed by 6 global collaborators. Where HLA class I and class II types were available, the types were taken from metadata supplied by the sample provider, not from assay-based typing. The repertoires were released in a freely available public database meant as a resource for research on the immune response to SARS-CoV-2.

Each collaborating institution followed its own protocols to collect whole blood in K2EDTA tubes. For TCRbeta analysis, collaborators shipped samples in one of three forms: frozen whole blood, isolated PBMCs, or DNA extracted from either of those sample types. This clone occurred once. The target of this receptor is not known. No base qualities exist here, and no much larger clone lies one base off it. From cysteine to phenylalanine, the CDR3 is 13 amino acids long. Just CDR3 DNA is preserved here, 39 bases in frame from base 1. Trimming takes 1 base from V and 5 bases from J, and the germline ends sit 9 bases apart. The immunoSEQ Assay, a bias-controlled multiplex PCR, was used to amplify TCRbeta CDR3 regions from genomic DNA. The original methods were these. The number of nucleated cells in each sample was estimated by amplification of reference gene primers within the assay. To quantify the absolute abundance of each unique TCRbeta CDR3 rearrangement, sequence reads were collapsed and filtered. Productive Simpson clonality was computed per sample as the square root of Simpson's diversity index over productive rearrangements. TCRdb took this table from immuneACCESS and kept in-frame rearrangements with V and J called. Such tables lack part of the clones; where checked against another copy, unresolved V genes explain under half of the gap, and the rest is unexplained. V and J calls and clone size are those listed in that table; D and trimming were worked out from the DNA. The sample data list about 72,000 clones, and about 89% of these were observed just once. The biggest ten clones account for 13% of the sample.

The full study reports these points: The amount of clinical and demographic metadata varied by source and participant and was provided uncurated.

The receptor comes from a woman aged 55-69 years with acute or convalescent COVID-19. The specimen was peripheral blood. Rearrangement joined TRBV12-3 or TRBV12-4 to TRBJ2-7; the D segment could be TRBD1, given 6 matching bases. The CDR3 region: CASSLDRAHEQYF. The DNA reads as follows: TGTGCCAGCAGTTTAGACAGGGCCCACGAGCAGTACTTC.